The 29 T cell receptor beta chains reported below all come from one sample, sequenced in a study of shared T cell receptors in the human thymus. The assay was immunoSEQ multiplex PCR, and TCRdb's table has in-frame clones only and misses some. The sample yields approximately 730,000 clones, roughly 88% seen once. In addition, the sample was reused for a study of human thymus T cells.

The sequenced material came from thymocytes. The origin of the receptors is a girl under three years old with a congenital heart defect.

This chain uses TRBV7-2 with TRBJ1-1; D is uncertain. The V end lost 2 bases, the J end lost 1 base, and 20 bases lay between the germline ends. This CDR3 region has 18 residues. In germline, CDR1 is SGHTA, CDR2 FQGNSA. The CDR3 loop reads CASSLTFMAPRENTEAFF. CDR3 nucleotide sequence: TGTGCCAGCAGCTTAACGTTTATGGCTCCCCGGGAGAACACTGAAGCTTTCTTT.

V is TRBV4-3 and J is TRBJ1-1; D not resolved. Trimming shortened V by 0 bases and J by 1 base, and 18 bases separated the two germline ends. The CDR3 sequence is 18 residues long. Germline V gene sequence: CDR1 LGHNA, CDR2 YSLEER. The CDR3 nucleotides read TGCGCCAGCAGCCAAGAAGGAGGCCAGCCTCAGAAGAACACTGAAGCTTTCTTT. It is translated as CASSQEGGQPQKNTEAFF.

This clone was detected only once. This chain connects TRBV4-3 to TRBJ1-1; TRBD1 is a possible D gene (5 bases). The germline CDR1 and CDR2 sequences are LGHNA and YSLEER. The germline V and J ends were trimmed by 0 bases and 5 bases, with 13 bases remaining between them. This CDR3 has 15 residues. The CDR3 DNA sequence: TGCGCCAGCAGCCAAGATGGGGGACTGGGGACTGAAGCTTTCTTT. This sequence encodes CASSQDGGLGTEAFF.

This clone came up a few times. This chain uses TRBV28 with TRBJ1-2; 8 nucleotides line up with TRBD1. The CDR3 is 14 residues long. The junction had 5 bases not matched to a gene; V was cut back by 5 bases and J by 3 bases. Germline assignment: CDR1 MDHEN and CDR2 SYDVKM. As DNA, the CDR3 is TGTGCCAGCAGTCCCCACAGGGGGGACTATGGCTACACCTTC. Translated, it gives CASSPHRGDYGYTF.

CDR3 amino acids: CASSIGGYNEQFF. In nucleotides, the CDR3 is TGTGCCAGCAGCATCGGGGGGTACAATGAGCAGTTCTTC. The rearrangement uses TRBV7-3 and TRBJ2-1, with 7 nucleotides matching TRBD2. From germline, CDR1 is SGHTA and CDR2 FQGTGA. This CDR3 region has 13 residues. V was pared by 5 bases and J by 4 bases, with 2 bases of the junction left unmatched.

The chain uses TRBV23-1 and TRBJ2-1; 7 bases are a match to TRBD1. TRBV23-1 is sorted into the ORF group, with uncertain function. CDR3 length equals 19 residues. V shed 6 bases, J shed 1 base, and the junction held 18 bases outside the gene matches. The CDR3 sequence: CASSRLKTGDSRSYNEQFF. CDR3 sequence (DNA): TGCGCCAGCAGCCGCCTAAAAACAGGGGATTCTCGATCCTACAATGAGCAGTTCTTC.

V is TRBV5-6 and J is TRBJ1-2; maybe TRBD1 (5 bases). Trimming cost V 4 bases and J 2 bases, with 18 bases left between them. The CDR3 spans 16 residues. Per germline, CDR1 SGHDT and CDR2 YYEEEE. Here the CDR3 reads CASSPVAGATNYGYTF. CDR3 coding DNA: TGTGCCAGCAGCCCGGTTGCTGGGGCCACCAACTATGGCTACACCTTC.

This chain connects TRBV7-9 to TRBJ2-7; D is possibly TRBD1 (6 bases). The CDR3 runs to 13 residues. Trimming removed 2 bases at V and 5 bases at J, with 10 bases between. The germline gives CDR1 SEHNR, CDR2 FQNEAQ (reference sequence). CDR3 bases: TGTGCCAGCAGCTTAACAGGGCCCCACGAGCAGTACTTC. As protein: CASSLTGPHEQYF.

This chain links TRBV7-2 with TRBJ2-6, with 7 bases lining up with TRBD1. Germline lookup yields CDR1 SGHTA and CDR2 FQGNSA. The CDR3 contains 17 residues. J was trimmed by 0 bases and V by 4 bases; bases with no gene match: 6. The chain's CDR3 is CASSSPDRRSGANVLTF. In nucleotides, the CDR3 is TGTGCCAGCAGCTCCCCGGACAGGCGCTCTGGGGCCAACGTCCTGACTTTC.

This clone was detected a few times. V is TRBV6-1 and J is TRBJ1-2, with a weak D call TRBD1 (5 bases). V was trimmed by 5 bases and J by 5 bases, leaving 15 bases between them. This CDR3 region has 14 residues. The germline CDR1 and CDR2 sequences are MNHNS and SASEGT. CDR3 sequence (DNA): TGTGCCAGCAGTACCAGGGAAGTAGGGTATGGCTACACCTTC. Translating it yields CASSTREVGYGYTF.

CDR3 bases: TGCGCCAGCAGCTTGTCCCGGGGGGCGGCTTGGACCGGGGAGCTGTTTTTT. Translated: CASSLSRGAAWTGELFF. The V call is TRBV5-1, the J call TRBJ2-2, with D possibly matching TRBD2 (7 bases). Germline V gives CDR1 SGHRS, CDR2 YFSETQ. Trimming took off 1 base at V and 5 bases at J, with 18 bases between the two ends. The CDR3 covers 17 residues.

The CDR3 region is CARTTQGNEQYF. CDR3 DNA: TGCGCCAGAACCACACAGGGAAACGAGCAGTACTTC. This rearrangement joins TRBV4-3 to TRBJ2-7, with D maybe TRBD1 (6 bases). Germline lookup yields CDR1 LGHNA and CDR2 YSLEER. This CDR3 region has 12 residues. V lost 9 bases to trimming and J lost 5 bases, with 14 bases between them.

The chain links TRBV10-3 to TRBJ1-5; TRBD1 is a possible D gene (5 bases). Trimming shortened V by 7 bases and J by 4 bases, and 11 bases separated the two germline ends. The CDR3 spans 13 residues. CDR1 ENHRY and CDR2 SYGVKD come from the germline V gene. The CDR3 loop is CAIKGHRNQPQHF. In DNA, the CDR3 is TGTGCCATCAAGGGGCACCGGAATCAGCCCCAGCATTTT.

The genes are TRBV5-6 and TRBJ2-5; TRBD1 might be the D (5 bases). The J call is doubtful: the DNA matches TRBJ2-7 better. In germline, CDR1 is SGHDT, CDR2 YYEEEE. The CDR3 runs to 17 residues. CDR3 bases: TGTGCCAGCAGCCCCGGTGACAGCCACCTTTGGAGCTACGAGCAGTACTTC. It specifies CASSPGDSHLWSYEQYF.

The chain has TRBV5-4 and TRBJ2-2, with 7 bases that match TRBD1. The germline gives CDR1 SGHNT, CDR2 YYREEE (reference sequence). This CDR3 region has 19 residues. The V segment lost 5 bases and the J segment 0 bases; nucleotides outside the gene matches: 16. DNA for the CDR3: TGTGCCAGCAGATTTGGTGGGATTAGGGGGCCCTCGAACACCGGGGAGCTGTTTTTT. It encodes CASRFGGIRGPSNTGELFF.

The J gene is TRBJ1-1, the V gene TRBV29-1; a weak D match, TRBD1 (6 bases). The CDR3 loop spans 12 amino acids. The germline V gene encodes CDR1 SQVTM and CDR2 ANQGSEA. Trimming removed 5 bases at V and 6 bases at J, with 13 bases between. The CDR3 nucleotides read TGCAGCGTTACAGGGCGGCGGGCTGAAGCTTTCTTT. This codes for CSVTGRRAEAFF.

This chain joins TRBV29-1 and TRBJ1-2; 8 nucleotides match TRBD1. The germline V gene has CDR1 SQVTM and CDR2 ANQGSEA. V trimming: 3 bases; J trimming: 1 base; junction bases outside the gene matches: 4. CDR3 length equals 14 residues. CDR3: CSVEATGVNYGYTF. CDR3 DNA: TGCAGCGTTGAGGCGACAGGGGTTAACTATGGCTACACCTTC.

The chain is built from TRBV19 and TRBJ2-7, with 7 bases that match TRBD1. The V and J ends lost 5 bases and 0 bases, in that order; junction bases with no gene match: 4. The CDR3 is 14 residues long. The germline V gene encodes CDR1 LNHDA and CDR2 SQIVND (reference sequence). The CDR3 coding sequence is TGTGCCAGTAGTGACAGGGAACCCTCCTACGAGCAGTACTTC. Its protein product is CASSDREPSYEQYF.

The V gene is TRBV28, the J gene TRBJ2-1; D call uncertain. V lost 4 bases to trimming and J lost 8 bases, with 12 bases between them. The germline V gene encodes CDR1 MDHEN and CDR2 SYDVKM. CDR3 length: 13 amino acids. The CDR3 DNA follows: TGTGCCAGCAGTTCCATTAACTCTTATGAGCAGTTCTTC. Translated: CASSSINSYEQFF.

The chain couples TRBV28 to TRBJ1-2, with 7 bases fitting TRBD1. Germline CDR1 and CDR2: MDHEN and SYDVKM. V dropped 3 bases and J dropped 8; count of bases not matched to a gene: 6. The CDR3 is made up of 13 amino acids. The CDR3: CASSFGRQGGYTF. Written as DNA, the CDR3 is TGTGCCAGCAGTTTTGGGAGACAGGGAGGCTACACCTTC.

This clone has more than one count but fewer than ten. This chain joins TRBV11-1 and TRBJ2-5; 10 bases are shared with TRBD2. This CDR3 spans 16 amino acids. The germline CDR1 and CDR2 sequences are SGHAT and FQDESV (reference sequence). V gave up 6 bases and J gave up 2 bases; unmatched junction bases: 9. CDR3 in DNA: TGTGCCAGCAGTCGAACTAGCGGGGAGAATCAAGAGACCCAGTACTTC. Its translation: CASSRTSGENQETQYF.

This clone has more than one count but fewer than ten. The V call is TRBV29-1, the J call TRBJ1-1, with D perhaps TRBD1 (5 bases). This CDR3 contains 10 residues. V lost 1 base to trimming and J lost 8 bases, with 5 bases between them. Per germline, CDR1 SQVTM and CDR2 ANQGSEA. The CDR3: CSVEGTEAFF. The DNA for the CDR3 is TGCAGCGTTGAAGGGACAGAAGCTTTCTTT.

The chain has TRBV11-2 and TRBJ2-3; D is uncertain. The germline V and J ends were trimmed by 11 bases and 0 bases, with 15 bases remaining between them. There are 14 residues in the CDR3. CDR1 and CDR2 (germline): SGHAT, FQNNGV. The CDR3, as DNA: TGTGCCGCTATGTCCCCTCCTAGCACAGATACGCAGTATTTT. It encodes CAAMSPPSTDTQYF.

The rearrangement links TRBV27 to TRBJ2-4; weak D call: TRBD2 (6 bases). V was trimmed by 6 bases and J by 0 bases, leaving 18 bases between them. CDR1 is MNHEY, CDR2 SMNVEV, per germline (reference sequence). The CDR3 spans 17 residues. In DNA, the CDR3 is TGTGCCAGCAGATCCGAGTCGCGGGGACTAGCCAAAAACATTCAGTACTTC. Protein: CASRSESRGLAKNIQYF.

This rearrangement joins TRBV7-8 to TRBJ1-1, with 11 bases aligning to TRBD1. Per the germline V gene, CDR1 is SGHVS and CDR2 is FQNEAQ. There are 16 residues in the CDR3. V lost 5 bases to trimming and J lost 3 bases; unmatched junction nucleotides: 8. As DNA, the CDR3 is TGTGCCAGCAGCCACGGGACAGGGGGTAAAGACACTGAAGCTTTCTTT. Translating it yields CASSHGTGGKDTEAFF.

The rearrangement uses TRBV5-6 and TRBJ1-1; 7 bases agree with TRBD1. The CDR3 totals 16 residues. V was pared by 2 bases and J by 1 base, with 8 bases of the junction left unmatched. CDR1 SGHDT and CDR2 YYEEEE come from the germline V gene. CDR3 DNA: TGTGCCAGCAGCTTTACGGCCTCAGGGGGGAACACTGAAGCTTTCTTT. Its translation is CASSFTASGGNTEAFF.

This clone showed up just once. The CDR3 reads CASSVVEVWGLNTEAFF. DNA for the CDR3: TGTGCCAGCAGCGTAGTGGAGGTATGGGGGCTGAACACTGAAGCTTTCTTT. V is TRBV9 and J is TRBJ1-1, with TRBD1 as a possible D gene (6 bases). CDR3 length equals 17 residues. Trimming stripped 0 bases from V and 0 bases from J, with 15 bases between. CDR1 and CDR2 from the germline V gene are SGDLS and YYNGEE.

The chain carries TRBV7-9 and TRBJ2-1; TRBD2 agrees at 8 bases. The CDR3 length is 17 residues. The germline CDR1 and CDR2 sequences are SEHNR and FQNEAQ (reference sequence). Germline trimming cut 5 bases from V and 0 bases from J; bases unmatched to any gene: 9. The DNA of the CDR3 is TGTGCCAGCAGCCCCCGTTGCGGGGGGCACTCCTACAATGAGCAGTTCTTC. Translating it yields CASSPRCGGHSYNEQFF.

The genes are TRBV11-3 and TRBJ2-5, with 12 bases that match TRBD2. The CDR3 sequence is 16 residues long. Germline assignment: CDR1 SGHNT and CDR2 YENEEA. J gave up 2 bases and V 4 bases, and 5 bases lay outside the gene matches. In nucleotides, the CDR3 is TGTGCCAGCAGCTGCCGACTAGCGGGGGAACAAGAGACCCAGTACTTC. The encoded protein is CASSCRLAGEQETQYF.